The next 2 T cell receptor beta chains were all read from a single sample in a study of T cells in Graves' hyperthyroidism and ophthalmopathy. Amplification targeted TCR beta CDR3 regions from RNA transcripts. HTBI primers were the set used in a first-round RT-PCR of the TCR CDR3. TCRdb re-derived calls from the multiplex PCR reads in MiXCR, one entry per CDR3 protein. The table records 350,000 to 400,000 distinct CDR3 sequences, about 19% of them present only once. Sequenced material: blood. The receptors were gathered from a woman between 18 and 30 years old with Graves' hyperthyroidism.

The chain combines TRBV6-2 or TRBV6-3 with TRBJ2-7; TRBD1 matches at 8 bases. V shed 2 bases and J 5 bases; nucleotides not matched to a gene: 14. There are 17 residues in the CDR3. From germline, CDR1 is MNHEY and CDR2 SVGEGT. The DNA for the CDR3 is TGTGCCAGCAGTTACCAGCTCGACAGGGGAGGTAGTGACGAGCAGTACTTC. Protein product: CASSYQLDRGGSDEQYF.

This clonotype was observed many times. This chain connects TRBV2 to TRBJ2-5; D possibly corresponds to TRBD2 (7 bases). Trimming left V 7 bases short and J 6 bases short, with 15 bases between. This CDR3 contains 13 residues. Germline V gives CDR1 SNHLY, CDR2 FYNNEI. This chain's CDR3 is CASKGGGLKTQYF. Here the CDR3 DNA reads TGTGCCAGCAAAGGGGGGGGTTTGAAGACCCAGTACTTC.